The 30 T cell receptor beta chains below all came from one sample that was sequenced in a study of OX40 agonist ivuxolimab in advanced cancers. Sequencing was performed with immunoSEQ multiplex PCR; in TCRdb, only in-frame clones are kept and a portion is missing. The sample shows about 98,000 clones, about 85% of them seen only once. The sequenced sample was CD4+ or CD8+ T cells sorted from blood, obtained in a trial of the OX40 agonist ivuxolimab. Receptors were obtained from an adult with an advanced solid tumor such as melanoma, head and neck, liver or kidney cancer.

The J gene is TRBJ2-3, the V gene TRBV6-5; 7 nucleotides match TRBD1. The CDR3 is 15 amino acids. CDR1 is MNHEY and CDR2 is SVGAGI in the germline V gene. V lost 2 bases and J lost 1; bases outside the gene matches: 3. DNA of the CDR3: TGTGCCAGCAGTTACCGGGACAGCCGCACAGATACGCAGTATTTT. Protein product: CASSYRDSRTDTQYF.

The chain recombines TRBV28 with TRBJ2-3, with 13 bases that match TRBD2. CDR3 length: 15 amino acids. J gave up 6 bases and V 4 bases, and 4 bases lay outside the gene matches. Germline values: CDR1 MDHEN, CDR2 SYDVKM. The CDR3 spells CASSWTSGSEDTQYF. CDR3 DNA: TGTGCCAGCAGTTGGACTAGCGGGAGTGAGGATACGCAGTATTTT.

The chain combines TRBV28 with TRBJ1-5, with D tentatively TRBD1 (6 bases). Trimming removed 7 bases from V and 5 bases from J, with 15 bases in between. The CDR3 runs 14 residues. CDR1 and CDR2 from the germline V gene are MDHEN and SYDVKM. The CDR3 region has the DNA TGTGCCAGCACAAGGGGGGGTGGGCATCAGCCCCAGCATTTT. Encoded protein: CASTRGGGHQPQHF.

The table lists this clone with a count of one. This chain connects TRBV5-6 to TRBJ2-1; 7 bases agree with TRBD2. The V segment lost 2 bases and the J segment 6 bases; nucleotides outside the gene matches: 14. The length of the CDR3 is 17 residues. Germline V CDR1 and CDR2: SGHDT, YYEEEE. Written as DNA, the CDR3 is TGTGCCAGCAGCTTCGATACCGGGACTATTAGACTCAATGAGCAGTTCTTC. It specifies CASSFDTGTIRLNEQFF.

The chain employs TRBV5-4 and TRBJ1-1; no firm D call. The germline V gene encodes CDR1 SGHNT and CDR2 YYREEE (reference sequence). The CDR3 loop spans 14 amino acids. V lost 1 base and J 1 base, leaving 8 bases between the germline ends. CDR3 residues: CASSLMGSNTEAFF. The CDR3 nucleotides read TGTGCCAGCAGCTTGATGGGCTCGAACACTGAAGCTTTCTTT.

This rearrangement joins TRBV2 to TRBJ2-5; the D is unclear. CDR3 length: 11 amino acids. Germline lookup yields CDR1 SNHLY and CDR2 FYNNEI. V gave up 7 bases and J gave up 0 bases, with 3 bases separating them. The CDR3 region has the DNA TGTGCCAGCAACTACCAAGAGACCCAGTACTTC. It encodes CASNYQETQYF.

The chain combines TRBV4-1 with TRBJ2-1, with 7 bases aligning to TRBD2. Germline V lookup: CDR1 MGHRA, CDR2 YSYEKL. This CDR3 has 17 residues. V shed 3 bases and J 4 bases; nucleotides not matched to a gene: 12. The CDR3 loop is CASSQPAGLAEYNEQFF. The DNA of the CDR3 is TGCGCCAGCAGCCAGCCGGCGGGGCTAGCGGAATACAATGAGCAGTTCTTC.

V and J are TRBV28 and TRBJ2-7; the match to TRBD1 covers 9 bases. V shed 2 bases, J shed 2 bases, and the junction held 1 base outside the gene matches. This CDR3 contains 14 residues. Per germline, CDR1 MDHEN and CDR2 SYDVKM. The CDR3 DNA reads TGTGCCAGCAGTTTAGGGACAGGGCCCTACGAGCAGTACTTC. Its protein is CASSLGTGPYEQYF.

The chain uses TRBV7-2 and TRBJ1-1, with no clear D. The germline V gene has CDR1 SGHTA and CDR2 FQGNSA. The V end lost 4 bases, the J end lost 0 bases, and 9 bases lay between the germline ends. This CDR3 has 14 amino acids. CDR3 in DNA: TGTGCCAGCAGCTCGCCCCCATTGAACACTGAAGCTTTCTTT. Amino acid sequence: CASSSPPLNTEAFF.

The J gene is TRBJ2-5, the V gene TRBV7-2; no firm D call. The CDR3 is made up of 14 amino acids. Trimming removed 4 bases at V and 0 bases at J, with 9 bases between. Looked up from germline, CDR1 is SGHTA and CDR2 is FQGNSA. Written as DNA, the CDR3 is TGTGCCAGCAGCTCTCTTGGGGACCAAGAGACCCAGTACTTC. This translates into CASSSLGDQETQYF. The full variable domain, rest sourced from reference TRBV7-2 and TRBJ2-5, is GAGVSQSPSNKVTEKGKDVELRCDPISGHTALYWYRQSLGQGLEFLIYFQGNSAPDKSGLPSDRFSAERTGGSVSTLTIQRTQQEDSAVYLCASSSLGDQETQYFGPGTRLLVL.

The rearrangement joins TRBV30 to TRBJ2-3, with 10 bases lining up with TRBD2. In germline, CDR1 is GTSNPN, CDR2 SVGIG (reference sequence). There are 13 residues in the CDR3. After removal of 3 bases from V and 6 bases from J, the junction contained 3 bases not matched to a gene. This CDR3 is CAWSGTSADTQYF. CDR3 DNA: TGTGCCTGGAGCGGGACTAGCGCCGATACGCAGTATTTT. Using reference TRBV30 and TRBJ2-3 for the parts outside the CDR3, the full variable domain is SQTIHQWPATLVQPVGSPLSLECTVEGTSNPNLYWYRQAAGRGLQLLFYSVGIGQISSEVPQNLSASRPQDRQFILSSKKLLLSDSGFYLCAWSGTSADTQYFGPGTRLTVL.

V is TRBV7-9 and J is TRBJ2-1; D remains ambiguous. The CDR3 totals 14 residues. The V and J ends lost 2 bases and 9 bases respectively, with 14 bases between them. Germline CDR1 and CDR2: SEHNR and FQNEAQ (reference sequence). The CDR3 sequence is CASSLLNALGEQFF. The CDR3 nucleotides are TGTGCCAGCAGCTTATTGAATGCGCTCGGTGAGCAGTTCTTC.

The chain has TRBV5-1 and TRBJ2-4, with a tentative D call TRBD2 (5 bases). Germline CDR1 is SGHRS and CDR2 is YFSETQ. V was pared by 0 bases and J by 5 bases, with 12 bases between. This CDR3 has 15 amino acids. The CDR3 coding sequence is TGCGCCAGCAGCTTGGTTCCTAGCCCAGAAAACATTCAGTACTTC. This codes for CASSLVPSPENIQYF.

The J gene is TRBJ2-3, the V gene TRBV2; D is uncertain. The germline V and J ends were trimmed by 1 base and 1 base, with 12 bases remaining between them. Germline assignment: CDR1 SNHLY and CDR2 FYNNEI. The CDR3 runs 16 residues. The CDR3 spells CASSEVAGQRTDTQYF. CDR3 nucleotides: TGTGCCAGCAGTGAAGTCGCCGGCCAGCGCACAGATACGCAGTATTTT.

This chain joins TRBV4-2 and TRBJ2-2, with D unclear. The CDR3 spans 15 residues. Looked up from germline, CDR1 is LGHNA and CDR2 is YNFKEQ. V shed 1 base and J shed 3 bases, with 9 bases lying between them. CDR3 region: CASSQGRSDTGELFF. CDR3 bases: TGTGCCAGCAGCCAAGGCAGGAGCGACACCGGGGAGCTGTTTTTT.

The chain recombines TRBV13 with TRBJ1-2; 10 bases line up with TRBD1. V gave up 5 bases and J gave up 1 base; unmatched junction bases: 7. The CDR3 length is 16 residues. Per germline, CDR1 PRHDT and CDR2 FYEKMQ (reference sequence). In DNA, the CDR3 is TGTGCCAGCAGCCTCTCCGGGACAGGGGTTAACTATGGCTACACCTTC. Translating it yields CASSLSGTGVNYGYTF.

V gene TRBV7-9 combines with J gene TRBJ1-2; possibly TRBD1 for D (6 bases). The V end lost 1 base, the J end lost 8 bases, and 11 bases lay between the germline ends. The germline CDR1 and CDR2 sequences are SEHNR and FQNEAQ (reference sequence). This CDR3 has 13 residues. The CDR3 DNA reads TGTGCCAGCAGCTTAGTCGGGGGCAGCGGCTACACCTTC. Its translation is CASSLVGGSGYTF.

The chain has TRBV20-1 and TRBJ1-2; D uncertain. The CDR3 sequence is 11 residues long. CDR1 and CDR2 from the germline V gene are DFQATT and SNEGSKA (reference sequence). The germline V and J ends were trimmed by 5 bases and 8 bases, with 12 bases remaining between them. The CDR3, as DNA: TGCAGTGCTCCCGATCACAGAGGCTACACCTTC. Its protein is CSAPDHRGYTF.

The chain has TRBV19 and TRBJ2-3; D is perhaps TRBD1 or TRBD2 (6 bases each). The germline V gene has CDR1 LNHDA and CDR2 SQIVND (reference sequence). The CDR3 spans 16 residues. Deletions cut 1 base from V and 4 bases from J, with 15 bases between. Here the CDR3 reads CASSIGGTPGADTQYF. For the CDR3, the DNA is TGTGCCAGTAGTATAGGAGGGACTCCAGGGGCAGATACGCAGTATTTT.

The chain recombines TRBV28 with TRBJ2-3; tentative D call: TRBD2 (5 bases). Germline V CDR1 and CDR2: MDHEN, SYDVKM. The CDR3 is 15 residues long. Trimming stripped 2 bases from V and 2 bases from J, with 11 bases between. The CDR3 loop is CASSLVGAHTDTQYF. The CDR3, as DNA: TGTGCCAGCAGTTTAGTGGGAGCCCACACAGATACGCAGTATTTT.

The chain uses TRBV5-1 and TRBJ2-2; 8 nucleotides line up with TRBD2. Trimming at V came to 3 bases and at J to 5 bases, leaving 6 bases not matched to a gene. CDR3 length: 15 residues. The germline gives CDR1 SGHRS, CDR2 YFSETQ. Here the CDR3 reads CASSYSGIDTGELFF. In nucleotides, the CDR3 is TGCGCCAGCAGCTATAGCGGGATAGATACCGGGGAGCTGTTTTTT. Full variable domain (outside the CDR3, taken from reference TRBV5-1 and TRBJ2-2): KAGVTQTPRYLIKTRGQQVTLSCSPISGHRSVSWYQQTPGQGLQFLFEYFSETQRNKGNFPGRFSGRQFSNSRSEMNVSTLELGDSALYLCASSYSGIDTGELFFGEGSRLTVL.

This clone was seen repeatedly, ten times or more. The rearrangement joins TRBV19 to TRBJ1-1; the D gene is possibly TRBD1 (6 bases). The germline CDR1 and CDR2 sequences are LNHDA and SQIVND (reference sequence). Trimming removed 5 bases from V and 1 base from J, with 8 bases in between. The CDR3 extends over 13 amino acids. The CDR3 region is CASSGDTNTEAFF. The CDR3, as DNA: TGTGCCAGTAGTGGGGACACGAACACTGAAGCTTTCTTT.

The chain has TRBV7-9 and TRBJ2-1, with no clear D. This CDR3 comprises 14 residues. V was pared by 5 bases and J by 0 bases, with 8 bases between. Per the germline V gene, CDR1 is SEHNR and CDR2 is FQNEAQ (reference sequence). The CDR3 here is CASSPPSSYNEQFF. The CDR3, as DNA: TGTGCCAGCAGCCCCCCTAGCTCCTACAATGAGCAGTTCTTC.

This chain joins TRBV19 and TRBJ1-5; TRBD1 aligns across 7 bases. V was pared by 0 bases and J by 4 bases, with 0 bases of the junction left unmatched. CDR3 length: 14 residues. Germline V CDR1 and CDR2: LNHDA, SQIVND (reference sequence). The CDR3 DNA follows: TGTGCCAGTAGTATAGAACAGGGGAATCAGCCCCAGCATTTT. Its protein product is CASSIEQGNQPQHF.

The chain recombines TRBV2 with TRBJ1-2; perhaps TRBD1 as D (5 bases). Between the trimmed V and J ends, which lost 1 base and 4 bases, there was a span of 10 bases. Germline V gives CDR1 SNHLY, CDR2 FYNNEI. This CDR3 comprises 14 residues. The CDR3 nucleotides are TGTGCCAGCAGTGAAGTAAGGGGTTCCTATGGCTACACCTTC. Its translation: CASSEVRGSYGYTF.

This sequence joins TRBV6-4 and TRBJ1-3; the D gene is possibly TRBD1 (5 bases). The V gene lost 7 bases and the J gene lost 0 bases, with 10 bases spanning the gap. The length of the CDR3 is 14 residues. The germline CDR1 and CDR2 sequences are MRHNA and SNTAGT. The CDR3 is CASKEDSSGNTIYF. The CDR3 DNA follows: TGTGCCAGCAAAGAAGACAGCTCTGGAAACACCATATATTTT.

This chain connects TRBV28 to TRBJ1-2, with 9 nucleotides matching TRBD1. Germline values: CDR1 MDHEN, CDR2 SYDVKM. This CDR3 spans 14 amino acids. Unmatched junction bases numbered 6, after V lost 5 bases and J lost 5 bases. CDR3 sequence: CASSTGGAGYGYTF. The CDR3 nucleotides read TGTGCCAGCAGTACAGGGGGCGCCGGTTATGGCTACACCTTC.

The V gene is TRBV11-3, the J gene TRBJ2-1, with D possibly matching TRBD2 (5 bases). V was cut by 3 bases and J by 7 bases, with 13 bases left in between. This CDR3 contains 14 residues. Germline V CDR1 and CDR2: SGHNT, YENEEA. CDR3 amino acids: CASSLGILGNEQFF. DNA of the CDR3: TGTGCCAGCAGCTTGGGGATACTAGGGAATGAGCAGTTCTTC. Drawing the rest from reference TRBV11-3 and TRBJ2-1, the complete variable domain is EAGVVQSPRYKIIEKKQPVAFWCNPISGHNTLYWYLQNLGQGPELLIRYENEEAVDDSQLPKDRFSAERLKGVDSTLKIQPAELGDSAVYLCASSLGILGNEQFFGPGTRLTVL.

The V and J genes are TRBV10-1 and TRBJ2-3; TRBD2 matches at 8 bases. Unmatched junction bases numbered 8, after V lost 4 bases and J lost 5 bases. Germline V gives CDR1 WNHNN, CDR2 SYGVQD (reference sequence). The CDR3 contains 15 residues. CDR3 in amino acids: CASSVNSGSGDTQYF. CDR3 DNA sequence: TGCGCCAGCAGTGTGAACAGCGGGAGTGGAGATACGCAGTATTTT.

The chain links TRBV5-1 to TRBJ1-1; D gene uncertain. CDR1 is SGHRS, CDR2 YFSETQ, per germline. V lost 0 bases and J lost 1, with 4 bases in between. The CDR3 covers 13 residues. CDR3 nucleotides: TGCGCCAGCAGCTTGGAAGGGAACACTGAAGCTTTCTTT. It translates to CASSLEGNTEAFF.